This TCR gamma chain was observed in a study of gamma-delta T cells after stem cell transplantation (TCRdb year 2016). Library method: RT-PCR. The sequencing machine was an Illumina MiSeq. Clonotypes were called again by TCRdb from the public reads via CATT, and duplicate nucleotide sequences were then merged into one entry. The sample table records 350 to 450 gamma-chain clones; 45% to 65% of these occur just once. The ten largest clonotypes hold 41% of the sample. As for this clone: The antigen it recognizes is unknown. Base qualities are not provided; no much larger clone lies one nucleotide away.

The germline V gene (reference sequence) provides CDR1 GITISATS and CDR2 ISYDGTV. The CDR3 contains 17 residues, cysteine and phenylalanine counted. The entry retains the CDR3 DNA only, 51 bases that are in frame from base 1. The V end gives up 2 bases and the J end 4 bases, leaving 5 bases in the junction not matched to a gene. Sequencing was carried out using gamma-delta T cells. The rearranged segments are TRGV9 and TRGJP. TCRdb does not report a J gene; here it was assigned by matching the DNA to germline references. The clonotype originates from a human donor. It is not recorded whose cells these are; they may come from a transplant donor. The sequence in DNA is TGTGCCTTGTGGGAGGCAGCCCAAGAGTTGGGCAAAAAAATCAAGGTATTT. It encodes CALWEAAQELGKKIKVF.